This T cell receptor beta chain was observed in a study of sequential checkpoint blockade in melanoma. At the level of the study: Maintenance nivolumab came after either treatment sequence.

Clones were sequenced by immunoSEQ multiplex PCR, and TCRdb holds only the in-frame ones, with some missing. Of roughly 12,000 clones in the sample, roughly 80% were seen once. Described treatment: randomized to nivolumab then ipilimumab (arm A) or the reverse (arm B). Trimming cost V 6 bases and J 7 bases; bases outside gene matches: 16. Germline-derived CDR1 and CDR2 are ENHRY and SYGVKD. The CDR3 contains 16 residues. Specimen: CD8+ T cells sorted from blood (inferred from file names), collected from a patient given nivolumab and ipilimumab in sequence. The receptor was isolated from a human donor with melanoma. The chain links TRBV10-3 to TRBJ1-2; 8 nucleotides agree with TRBD1. The CDR3 protein is CAISDLGTGDRFGYTF. In DNA form, the CDR3 reads TGTGCCATCAGCGACCTCGGGACAGGTGATCGGTTTGGCTACACCTTC.